A selection of T cell receptor beta chains follows, all from one sample in a study of blood T cell repertoires in COVID-19. The method was immunoSEQ multiplex PCR; TCRdb's version includes in-frame clones alone and lacks a portion of them. The table shows more than 55,000 clones, with roughly 80% occurring only once. The specimen was peripheral blood. These receptors all stem from a woman aged 80 or older with acute or convalescent COVID-19. CDR3s include the opening cysteine and the closing phenylalanine or tryptophan. The order of the fields is D gene, V gene, J gene, clone size, CDR3 DNA, CDR3 protein. D genes are given only for firm matches. Where a row states a size, it is once, few, many or the class of an expanded clone; other rows omit it.

NA	TRBV7-9	TRBJ2-7	NA	TGTGCCTGGGATATGGGGGCCTTCTACGAGCAGTACTTC	CAWDMGAFYEQYF
NA	TRBV6-4	TRBJ2-7	NA	TGTGCCAGCAGCGCTTACGGCGGCTACGAGCAGTACTTC	CASSAYGGYEQYF
TRBD1	TRBV6-5	TRBJ1-6	NA	TGTGCCAGCAGCCGGGACAGGGATAATTCACCCCTCCACTTT	CASSRDRDNSPLHF
TRBD1	TRBV5-4	TRBJ2-5	NA	TGTGCCAGCAGTTCAAGGGGGCAGGGGGAGACCCAGTACTTC	CASSSRGQGETQYF
TRBD1	TRBV5-6	TRBJ1-1	NA	TGTGCCAGCAGCTTGTACCAGGGGGCCGTCCCGAACACTGAAGCTTTCTTT	CASSLYQGAVPNTEAFF
TRBD1	TRBV6-5	TRBJ1-5	NA	TGTGCCAGCAGATCCGGGACAGGCGACAATCAGCCCCAGCATTTT	CASRSGTGDNQPQHF
TRBD2	TRBV7-7	TRBJ2-5	NA	TGTGCTAGCAGCCAGACTAGCGGGGCGGAGACCCAGTACTTC	CASSQTSGAETQYF
TRBD1	TRBV2	TRBJ2-5	NA	TGTGCCAGCTCCCAGGGGACAGAAGAGACCCAGTACTTC	CASSQGTEETQYF
TRBD2	TRBV27	TRBJ2-5	NA	TGTGCCAGCAGACCGGGACTAGCGGGGTTGACCCAGTACTTC	CASRPGLAGLTQYF
TRBD2	TRBV25-1	TRBJ2-3	NA	TGTGCCAGCAGTGTGGGACTAGCGGGGGGGTCAGATACGCAGTATTTT	CASSVGLAGGSDTQYF
TRBD2	TRBV5-1	TRBJ2-3	once	TGCGCCAGCAGCTGGGCGGGGCGGGGGATGAGCACAGATACGCAGTATTTT	CASSWAGRGMSTDTQYF
TRBD2	TRBV6-4	TRBJ2-1	NA	TGTGCCAGCAGTGTGTTAGCGGGGGGGTACAATGAGCAGTTCTTC	CASSVLAGGYNEQFF
NA	TRBV23-1	TRBJ1-2	few	TGCGCCAGCAGTCGAGCCGACCCGGGACTACCCTGCTACACCTTC	CASSRADPGLPCYTF
TRBD1	TRBV3-1/TRBV3-2	TRBJ1-2	NA	TGTGCCAGCAGCCAAGTTGGGACAGTAGCTAACTATGGCTACACCTTC	CASSQVGTVANYGYTF
NA	TRBV6-5	TRBJ2-7	NA	TGTGCCACAGGGCGAGGAGACGGCGAGCAGTACTTC	CATGRGDGEQYF
NA	TRBV27	TRBJ2-3	NA	TGTGCCAGCAGTTCCCCCTCTCGGGGGGCGGGGGATACGCAGTATTTT	CASSSPSRGAGDTQYF
TRBD2	TRBV30	TRBJ2-3	NA	TGTGCCTGGAGGACACTAGCGGGGGGGCGAACAGATACGCAGTATTTT	CAWRTLAGGRTDTQYF
NA	TRBV6-6	TRBJ2-7	NA	TGTGCCAGCAGTTACCGCGGGGCTCTATACGAGCAGTACTTC	CASSYRGALYEQYF
TRBD2	TRBV10-2	TRBJ2-1	once	TGCGCCAGCAGAGGGACTAGCGGGTATGAGCAGTTCTTC	CASRGTSGYEQFF
TRBD2	TRBV11-3	TRBJ2-1	NA	TGTGCCAGCAGCGCCGGGACTAGCTTTTACAATGAGCAGTTCTTC	CASSAGTSFYNEQFF
TRBD1	TRBV5-1	TRBJ1-3	few	TGCGCCAGCAGCGTACAGGGGACTGGAAACACCATATATTTT	CASSVQGTGNTIYF
TRBD1	TRBV10-3	TRBJ1-5	NA	TGTGCCATCAGTGAGGGACAGGGATATCAGCCCCAGCATTTT	CAISEGQGYQPQHF